These 18 T cell receptor beta chains were sequenced from one sample in a study of cytomegalovirus exposure and HLA in healthy donors. This PCR relied on a set of 60 Vbeta primers and 13 Jbeta primers. Here immunoSEQ multiplex PCR was the method, and the copy in TCRdb shows in-frame clones only, minus some. Of around 120,000 clones listed, 80% are singletons. Sequencing input: PBMCs. The origin of the receptors is a female donor in good health and CMV-seropositive.

This clone has more than one count but fewer than ten. The chain recombines TRBV10-3 with TRBJ2-2; 9 nucleotides align to TRBD1. The CDR3 covers 16 residues. CDR1 is ENHRY and CDR2 is SYGVKD in the germline V gene. The V and J ends lost 2 bases and 5 bases, in that order; junction bases with no gene match: 6. CDR3 residues: CAISEMGQGITGELFF. DNA for the CDR3: TGTGCCATCAGTGAGATGGGACAGGGAATTACCGGGGAGCTGTTTTTT.

This chain connects TRBV15 to TRBJ2-3, with TRBD2 matching over 8 bases. This CDR3 spans 14 amino acids. Germline V CDR1 and CDR2: LNHNV, YYDKDF (reference sequence). J was trimmed by 5 bases and V by 8 bases; bases with no gene match: 9. CDR3 in amino acids: CATGWRGAVDTQYF. CDR3 sequence (DNA): TGTGCCACCGGCTGGCGGGGGGCAGTAGATACGCAGTATTTT. Drawing the rest from reference TRBV15 and TRBJ2-3, the complete variable domain is DAMVIQNPRYQVTQFGKPVTLSCSQTLNHNVMYWYQQKSSQAPKLLFHYYDKDFNNEADTPDNFQSRRPNTSFCFLDIRSPGLGDTAMYLCATGWRGAVDTQYFGPGTRLTVL.

This chain uses TRBV11-2 with TRBJ2-1; D might be TRBD2 (7 bases). The CDR3 has 14 amino acids. Germline CDR1 SGHAT, CDR2 FQNNGV. Trimming pared 3 bases from V and 8 bases from J, leaving 14 bases between. The CDR3 reads CASSFFGGPDEQFF. The DNA of the CDR3 is TGTGCCAGCAGCTTCTTCGGGGGGCCGGATGAGCAGTTCTTC.

This chain links TRBV30 with TRBJ1-5; D not resolved. There are 13 residues in the CDR3. Trimming left V 3 bases short and J 4 bases short, with 10 bases between. Germline CDR1 reads GTSNPN; CDR2 reads SVGIG (reference sequence). The CDR3 spells CAWSIPGNQPQHF. The CDR3 DNA reads TGTGCCTGGAGCATACCGGGAAATCAGCCCCAGCATTTT.

CDR3 loop: CVSRRGGTGELFF. CDR3 DNA sequence: TGTGTCTCCCGCAGGGGTGGGACCGGGGAGCTGTTTTTT. V is TRBV7-3 and J is TRBJ2-2; tentatively, D is TRBD1 (6 bases). The V gene's germline CDR1 is SGHTA and CDR2 FQGTGA. CDR3 size: 13 residues.

The rearrangement joins TRBV2 to TRBJ1-6; 9 positions agree with TRBD1. CDR1 is SNHLY and CDR2 is FYNNEI in the germline V gene. This CDR3 is built from 16 residues. V lost 0 bases, J lost 12 bases, and 9 bases stayed unmatched. The CDR3: CASSEATGGRWKPLHF. DNA of the CDR3: TGTGCCAGCAGTGAAGCGACAGGGGGTAGGTGGAAACCCCTCCACTTT.

The chain couples TRBV7-3 to TRBJ1-2, with TRBD1 as a possible D gene (6 bases). From germline, CDR1 is SGHTA and CDR2 FQGTGA. CDR3 size: 13 residues. With 3 bases removed from V and 4 bases from J, the gap between germline ends came to 9 bases. CDR3 region: CASSLTGRYGYTF. The CDR3 DNA follows: TGTGCCAGCAGCTTGACAGGCCGCTATGGCTACACCTTC.

The chain's CDR3 is CASSQDSEKGDTQYF. The CDR3 nucleotides are TGTGCCAGCAGCCAAGATTCCGAGAAGGGGGATACGCAGTATTTT. This sequence joins TRBV4-2 and TRBJ2-3, with D perhaps TRBD1 (5 bases). V lost 0 bases and J 6 bases, leaving 13 bases between the germline ends. Per germline, CDR1 LGHNA and CDR2 YNFKEQ. The CDR3 is 15 amino acids.

V usage is TRBV5-1 and J usage is TRBJ2-1; tentative D call: TRBD2 (5 bases). Germline loops: CDR1 SGHRS, CDR2 YFSETQ. Trimming took off 5 bases at V and 2 bases at J, with 11 bases between the two ends. The CDR3 has 14 residues. This CDR3 reads CASRASSPYNEQFF. The CDR3 region has the DNA TGCGCCAGCAGGGCTAGCAGCCCCTACAATGAGCAGTTCTTC.

The chain links TRBV5-1 to TRBJ2-5; 7 bases match TRBD2. CDR1 and CDR2 (germline): SGHRS, YFSETQ. J gave up 2 bases and V 0 bases, and 4 bases lay outside the gene matches. CDR3 length equals 15 residues. CDR3 region: CASSLAGLEQETQYF. The CDR3 DNA is TGCGCCAGCAGCTTGGCCGGACTAGAGCAAGAGACCCAGTACTTC.

The CDR3 DNA reads TGCGCCAGCAGCTATACAGACAGGGGCACTGAAGCTTTCTTT. Translating gives CASSYTDRGTEAFF. The chain couples TRBV5-1 to TRBJ1-1, with 8 bases that match TRBD1. V dropped 3 bases and J dropped 4; count of bases not matched to a gene: 5. Germline lookup yields CDR1 SGHRS and CDR2 YFSETQ. The CDR3 contains 14 residues.

Notes on this clone: At one of its ends the junction is not consistent with the germline gene, which may arise from a read error. The CDR3 is CSSSLGARDYEQYF. CDR3 nucleotides: TGTTCCAGCAGCTTAGGAGCCAGGGATTACGAGCAGTACTTC. This chain connects TRBV7-9 to TRBJ2-7; tentative D call: TRBD1 (5 bases). CDR3 length: 14 amino acids. Per germline, CDR1 SEHNR and CDR2 FQNEAQ (reference sequence).

This chain links TRBV7-9 with TRBJ2-3, with 7 bases fitting TRBD2. Germline V gives CDR1 SEHNR, CDR2 FQNEAQ (reference sequence). The CDR3 loop spans 16 amino acids. Losses at the gene ends were 4 bases for V and 0 bases for J; bases not matched to a gene: 7. The CDR3 here is CASSYPSGGSTDTQYF. CDR3 DNA: TGTGCCAGCAGCTACCCTAGCGGCGGTAGCACAGATACGCAGTATTTT.

A few counts support this clone. V usage is TRBV10-2 and J usage is TRBJ2-7; TRBD1 matches at 9 bases. The CDR3 is 14 residues long. Per germline, CDR1 WSHSY and CDR2 SAAADI. V lost 4 bases, J lost 7 bases, and 8 bases stayed unmatched. CDR3 in amino acids: CASSARDRVTEQYF. The CDR3 DNA is TGCGCCAGCAGTGCTCGGGACAGGGTTACGGAGCAGTACTTC.

This clone was counted a single time. The chain joins TRBV28 to TRBJ2-5; TRBD1 agrees at 8 bases. After removal of 6 bases from V and 5 bases from J, the junction contained 11 bases not matched to a gene. Germline V gives CDR1 MDHEN, CDR2 SYDVKM. The CDR3 length is 15 residues. In DNA form, the CDR3 reads TGTGCCAGCAGACGAGACAGGGGACATGGGGAGACCCAGTACTTC. Translated, it gives CASRRDRGHGETQYF.

J is TRBJ2-6 and V is TRBV7-3, with a possible D match to TRBD1 (6 bases). This CDR3 is 17 amino acids long. Germline CDR1 is SGHTA and CDR2 is FQGTGA. V lost 2 bases and J lost 0, with 11 bases in between. In DNA form, the CDR3 reads TGTGCCAGCAGCTTAGGGGGCAGCCTCTCTGGGGCCAACGTCCTGACTTTC. It specifies CASSLGGSLSGANVLTF.

This clone has a single count. The chain carries TRBV18 and TRBJ2-7; 13 bases match TRBD2. The CDR3 has 14 residues. The V segment lost 3 bases and the J segment 5 bases; nucleotides outside the gene matches: 1. The V gene's germline CDR1 is KGHSH and CDR2 LQKENI. The CDR3 nucleotides are TGTGCCAGCTCACCCGGACTAGCGGGGGACGAGCAGTACTTC. Protein product: CASSPGLAGDEQYF.

This clone was seen just once. This chain links TRBV2 with TRBJ1-6; D possibly corresponds to TRBD1 (6 bases). CDR3 length: 15 amino acids. V was pared by 2 bases and J by 7 bases, with 12 bases between. Germline CDR1 SNHLY, CDR2 FYNNEI. The CDR3 loop reads CASSESGQGNSPLHF. CDR3 DNA: TGTGCCAGCAGTGAAAGTGGTCAGGGGAATTCACCCCTCCACTTT.